This T cell receptor (beta chain) appears in the sequencing data of a study of cytomegalovirus exposure and HLA in healthy donors. The CDR3 covers 18 residues. J was trimmed by 5 bases and V by 1 base; bases with no gene match: 11. Per the germline V gene, CDR1 is SGHTA and CDR2 is FQGNSA. Findings and caveats of the study: The authors later found most CMV-associated TCR beta chains appeared HLA-restricted.

A multiplex PCR was run with 60 Vbeta primers and 13 Jbeta primers. Clones were read by immunoSEQ multiplex PCR, and TCRdb kept only the in-frame ones, dropping some. There are over 85,000 clones in the sample; about 80% occur only once, and about 2% lies in the top ten. Only a few counts were recorded for this clone. Its antigen is as yet unknown. The chain recombines TRBV7-2 with TRBJ2-5, with 12 bases lining up with TRBD2. The sequencing sample was made of PBMCs. This TCR came from a middle-aged man in good health and CMV-seronegative. DNA of the CDR3: TGTGCCAGCAGCTTAGGCGGTCTAGCGGGGGGGGTCGGGGAGACCCAGTACTTC. It yields the protein CASSLGGLAGGVGETQYF.